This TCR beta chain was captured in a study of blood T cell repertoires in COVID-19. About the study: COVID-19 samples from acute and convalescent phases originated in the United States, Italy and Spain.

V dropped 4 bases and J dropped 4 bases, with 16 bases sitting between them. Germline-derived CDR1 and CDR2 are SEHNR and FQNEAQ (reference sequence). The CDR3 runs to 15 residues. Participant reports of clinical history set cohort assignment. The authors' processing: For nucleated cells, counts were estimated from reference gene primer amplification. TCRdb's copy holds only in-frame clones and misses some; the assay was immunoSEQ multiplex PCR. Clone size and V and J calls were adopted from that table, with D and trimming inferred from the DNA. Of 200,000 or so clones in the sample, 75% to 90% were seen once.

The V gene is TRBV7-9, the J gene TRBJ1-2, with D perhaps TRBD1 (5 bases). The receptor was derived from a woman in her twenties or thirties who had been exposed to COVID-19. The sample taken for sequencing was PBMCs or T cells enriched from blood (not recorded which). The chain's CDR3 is CASSSSLGRGYGYTF. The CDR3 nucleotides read TGTGCCAGCAGCTCTTCTCTCGGAAGGGGCTATGGCTACACCTTC.